One sample yielded the 17 T cell receptor beta chains listed below, sequenced in a study of T cells in localized non-small cell lung cancer. TCRdb's copy holds only in-frame clones and misses some; the assay was immunoSEQ multiplex PCR. The sample has more than 950 clones, about 26% seen once. Sequenced material: normal lung tissue next to the tumor, taken before any cancer treatment. The receptor set was obtained from a male donor at least 60 years old with stage I lung adenocarcinoma.

By share of the sample, this clone is medium-sized. The J gene is TRBJ1-6, the V gene TRBV6-8; TRBD1 aligns across 8 bases. The germline gives CDR1 MNHGY, CDR2 SAAAGT. V dropped 3 bases and J dropped 10; count of bases not matched to a gene: 8. The CDR3 sequence is 15 residues long. The CDR3 here is CASSYTTGEDSPLHF. The CDR3 DNA reads as TGTGCCAGCAGTTATACGACAGGGGAGGACTCACCCCTCCACTTT.

This clone rates as medium-sized (0.01 to 0.1%). The chain is built from TRBV11-3 and TRBJ2-5, with TRBD2 identical over 8 bases. Looked up from germline, CDR1 is SGHNT and CDR2 is YENEEA. This CDR3 contains 14 residues. V gave up 2 bases and J gave up 5 bases; unmatched junction bases: 4. CDR3 bases: TGTGCCAGCAGCTTATCCGCGGGGGGTGAGACCCAGTACTTC. Amino acids: CASSLSAGGETQYF. The variable domain in full, with the rest retrieved from reference TRBV11-3 and TRBJ2-5, is EAGVVQSPRYKIIEKKQPVAFWCNPISGHNTLYWYLQNLGQGPELLIRYENEEAVDDSQLPKDRFSAERLKGVDSTLKIQPAELGDSAVYLCASSLSAGGETQYFGPGTRLLVL.

This clone appeared a few times. The rearrangement links TRBV4-1 to TRBJ2-2, with 10 bases identical to TRBD1. After removal of 3 bases from V and 4 bases from J, the junction contained 5 bases not matched to a gene. Germline V lookup: CDR1 MGHRA, CDR2 YSYEKL. This CDR3 has 16 amino acids. Here the CDR3 reads CASSQRDRGITGELFF. For the CDR3, the DNA is TGCGCCAGCAGCCAGAGGGACAGGGGTATCACCGGGGAGCTGTTTTTT.

The V call is TRBV10-2, the J call TRBJ1-2; 9 nucleotides line up with TRBD1. Trimming cost V 1 base and J 2 bases; bases outside gene matches: 5. This CDR3 is built from 16 residues. In germline, CDR1 is WSHSY, CDR2 SAAADI. The DNA of the CDR3 is TGCGCCAGCAGTGAGTTGGACAGGGGATTGAACTATGGCTACACCTTC. Translation: CASSELDRGLNYGYTF.

This clone was recorded a few times. The chain couples TRBV6-8 to TRBJ1-1, with no clear D. The CDR3 length is 13 residues. Germline lookup yields CDR1 MNHGY and CDR2 SAAAGT. Trimming stripped 0 bases from V and 4 bases from J, with 6 bases between. CDR3 residues: CASSYSARTEAFF. The CDR3 DNA reads as TGTGCCAGCAGTTACTCCGCGCGCACTGAAGCTTTCTTT.

The chain uses TRBV9 and TRBJ1-2; D is unclear. Germline CDR1 SGDLS, CDR2 YYNGEE. V dropped 4 bases and J dropped 8 bases, with 12 bases sitting between them. This CDR3 comprises 12 residues. CDR3 region: CASSFSEGGYTF. CDR3 DNA: TGTGCCAGCAGCTTCTCCGAGGGCGGCTACACCTTC. Full variable domain (outside the CDR3, taken from reference TRBV9 and TRBJ1-2): DSGVTQTPKHLITATGQRVTLRCSPRSGDLSVYWYQQSLDQGLQFLIQYYNGEERAKGNILERFSAQQFPDLHSELNLSSLELGDSALYFCASSFSEGGYTFGSGTRLTVV.

By share, this clone counts as medium-sized. The chain couples TRBV6-8 to TRBJ1-5; a weak D match, TRBD1 (5 bases). CDR1 and CDR2 from the germline V gene are MNHGY and SAAAGT. Trimming stripped 4 bases from V and 2 bases from J, with 12 bases between. The CDR3 loop spans 15 amino acids. The CDR3 region is CASSFKQAGNQPQHF. For the CDR3, the DNA is TGTGCCAGCAGTTTCAAACAGGCGGGCAATCAGCCCCAGCATTTT.

This clone has a handful of counts. This sequence joins TRBV6-8 and TRBJ1-1; 8 nucleotides agree with TRBD1. Trimming at V came to 5 bases and at J to 5 bases, leaving 7 bases not matched to a gene. Germline V gene lookup returns CDR1 MNHGY and CDR2 SAAAGT. The CDR3 has 14 residues. The CDR3 coding sequence is TGTGCCAGCAGTGGACAGGGAGGAGGGACTGAAGCTTTCTTT. Its translation: CASSGQGGGTEAFF.

The chain recombines TRBV18 with TRBJ1-5; weak D call: TRBD1 (5 bases). There are 15 residues in the CDR3. Germline assignment: CDR1 KGHSH and CDR2 LQKENI. V was shortened by 5 bases and J by 2 bases, with 13 bases between the two germline ends. CDR3 sequence: CASSTGTSGNQPQHF. For the CDR3, the DNA is TGTGCCAGCTCAACGGGGACGTCCGGCAATCAGCCCCAGCATTTT.

V and J are TRBV11-3 and TRBJ2-2, with TRBD1 matching 12 bases. There are 16 residues in the CDR3. Looked up from germline, CDR1 is SGHNT and CDR2 is YENEEA. V dropped 7 bases and J dropped 5; count of bases not matched to a gene: 8. CDR3: CASIPPGQGATGELFF. Written as DNA, the CDR3 is TGTGCCAGCATTCCCCCGGGACAGGGGGCAACCGGGGAGCTGTTTTTT.

This clone came up a few times. V gene TRBV11-3 combines with J gene TRBJ1-2; possible D gene TRBD1, 5 bases. The V end was cut by 1 base, the J end by 4 bases, with 16 bases between. Per germline, CDR1 SGHNT and CDR2 YENEEA. The CDR3 contains 16 residues. The CDR3 region has the DNA TGTGCCAGCAGCTTAGGTTTTGGGGGGAGGGGCTATGGCTACACCTTC. Protein sequence: CASSLGFGGRGYGYTF.

Here the CDR3 reads CASRRSDRVGGYGYTF. CDR3 nucleotide sequence: TGTGCCAGCAGACGTTCCGACAGGGTAGGAGGGTATGGCTACACCTTC. This sequence joins TRBV6-8 and TRBJ1-2, with TRBD1 identical over 7 bases. Germline CDR1 MNHGY, CDR2 SAAAGT. After removal of 6 bases from V and 5 bases from J, the junction contained 15 bases not matched to a gene. The CDR3 totals 16 residues.

This clone showed up just a few times. This chain joins TRBV11-3 and TRBJ2-7; 12 bases map to TRBD2. After removal of 4 bases from V and 3 bases from J, the junction contained 7 bases not matched to a gene. Per germline, CDR1 SGHNT and CDR2 YENEEA. The CDR3 loop spans 16 amino acids. The CDR3 loop reads CASSSTMGLAGYEQYF. The CDR3 bases are TGTGCCAGCAGCTCGACAATGGGACTAGCGGGCTACGAGCAGTACTTC.

This chain uses TRBV29-1 with TRBJ2-1, with TRBD2 matching 7 bases. There are 12 residues in the CDR3. The trim removed 7 bases at V and 7 bases at J, leaving 7 bases unmatched. CDR1 and CDR2 from the germline V gene are SQVTM and ANQGSEA. CDR3: CSALRDYNEQFF. In DNA, the CDR3 is TGCAGCGCCCTCCGGGACTATAATGAGCAGTTCTTC.

V gene TRBV30 combines with J gene TRBJ2-7, with no clear D. CDR1 and CDR2 (germline): GTSNPN, SVGIG (reference sequence). V was cut by 2 bases and J by 2 bases, with 4 bases left in between. The CDR3 loop spans 11 amino acids. The CDR3 DNA reads TGTGCCTGGAGTACCCCCTACGAGCAGTACTTC. Protein product: CAWSTPYEQYF.

The chain is built from TRBV23-1 and TRBJ2-7; 9 bases map to TRBD1. TRBV23-1 is annotated as an ORF whose role is uncertain. V shed 6 bases and J 2 bases; nucleotides not matched to a gene: 8. This CDR3 spans 15 amino acids. The CDR3 sequence is CASSPGQGGPYEQYF. The CDR3 DNA sequence: TGCGCCAGCAGCCCGGGACAGGGTGGGCCCTACGAGCAGTACTTC.

A few counts support this clone. The chain employs TRBV6-8 and TRBJ2-3; TRBD2 matches 9 bases. This CDR3 region has 16 residues. The V segment lost 4 bases and the J segment 0 bases; nucleotides outside the gene matches: 5. The germline CDR1 and CDR2 sequences are MNHGY and SAAAGT. The CDR3 protein is CASSFTTSGSTDTQYF. In nucleotides, the CDR3 is TGTGCCAGCAGTTTCACGACTAGCGGAAGCACAGATACGCAGTATTTT.